This entry lists 14 T cell receptor beta chains sequenced from one sample in a study of Graves' ophthalmopathy and Graves' hyperthyroidism (dated by TCRdb to the late 2010s). The listed sequencing device is Illumina HiSeq 2000. For repertoire sequencing, the TCR beta CDR3 regions were amplified from RNA transcripts. The first round was an RT-PCR using HTBI primers with the Qiagen OneStep RT-PCR kit, and this first round was followed by a second-round multiplex PCR, then size selection and purification. TCRdb took the public reads, trimmed them with fastp at Q25, ran MiXCR for clone calling and kept in-frame beta chains. Under each unique CDR3 protein, matching rows form one entry showing the most common genes and DNA. For this sample there are over a million distinct CDR3 sequences; less than 45% appear just once. The ten largest clones take up over 8.5% of the sample. The sample was peripheral blood or thyroid tissue (not recorded which). The source of these receptors is an adult man with Graves' hyperthyroidism.

This clonotype was found many times. The V and J genes are TRBV2 and TRBJ2-6; TRBD1 matches at 7 bases. CDR1 SNHLY and CDR2 FYNNEI come from the germline V gene. This CDR3 spans 20 amino acids. V shed 0 bases and J 0 bases; nucleotides not matched to a gene: 11. Here the CDR3 DNA reads TGTGCCAGCAGTGAAGCGCTAACAGGGGCTACCACCTCTGGGGCCAACGTCCTGACTTTC. Encoded protein: CASSEALTGATTSGANVLTF. The variable domain in full, with the rest retrieved from reference TRBV2 and TRBJ2-6, is EPEVTQTPSHQVTQMGQEVILRCVPISNHLYFYWYRQILGQKVEFLVSFYNNEISEKSEIFDDQFSVERPDGSNFTLKIRSTKLEDSAMYFCASSEALTGATTSGANVLTFGAGSRLTVL.

V is TRBV28 and J is TRBJ1-5, with D perhaps matching TRBD1 (5 bases). Germline V lookup: CDR1 MDHEN, CDR2 SYDVKM. This CDR3 spans 16 amino acids. Deletions cut 3 bases from V and 0 bases from J, with 12 bases between. The CDR3 sequence is CASSFWGGISNQPQHF. The CDR3 DNA is TGTGCCAGCAGTTTTTGGGGGGGGATTAGCAATCAGCCCCAGCATTTT.

J is TRBJ1-1 and V is TRBV5-4; D not resolved. Germline V gene sequence: CDR1 SGHNT, CDR2 YYREEE (reference sequence). The CDR3 has 14 residues. V was clipped by 1 base and J by 5 bases, with 12 bases between them. The CDR3 reads CASSLIGKDTEAFF. DNA of the CDR3: TGTGCCAGCAGCTTGATCGGTAAGGATACTGAAGCTTTCTTT.

This clonotype was seen a few times. The chain is built from TRBV7-2 and TRBJ2-5; possibly TRBD1 for D (6 bases). This CDR3 comprises 14 residues. Germline V gives CDR1 SGHTA, CDR2 FQGNSA. Between the trimmed V and J ends, which lost 6 bases and 5 bases, there was a span of 16 bases. CDR3 in DNA: TGTGCCAGCAGGGAAGGACAGCATGTGGAGACCCAGTACTTC. Translating it yields CASREGQHVETQYF.

The sample holds many counts of this clonotype. V gene TRBV7-2 combines with J gene TRBJ2-7; 7 bases map to TRBD1. Trimming took 5 bases from V and 3 from J; bases not matched to a gene: 10. The CDR3 is 15 amino acids. Germline values: CDR1 SGHTA, CDR2 FQGNSA. Here the CDR3 reads CASSRMGDSLYEQYF. The CDR3 nucleotides are TGTGCCAGCAGCCGTATGGGGGACAGCCTCTACGAGCAGTACTTC.

Points on this clonotype: This sequence may be a read error, since a much larger clone differs from it by one base. This sequence joins TRBV7-2 and TRBJ1-2, with D possibly matching TRBD1 (5 bases). V lost 4 bases, J lost 0 bases, and 12 bases lay in between. The CDR3 is 15 amino acids. CDR1 and CDR2 from the germline V gene are SGHTA and FQGNSA. Here the CDR3 DNA reads TGTGCCAGCAGCTCCCGCCGGGGCGCTAACTATGGCTACACCTTC. It specifies CASSSRRGANYGYTF.

The J gene is TRBJ1-1, the V gene TRBV15; D perhaps matches TRBD1 (6 bases). The CDR3 is made up of 15 amino acids. CDR1 is LNHNV and CDR2 is YYDKDF in the germline V gene (reference sequence). V lost 8 bases to trimming and J lost 0 bases, with 16 bases between them. The CDR3 is CATHLGGHLNTEAFF. The CDR3 coding sequence is TGTGCCACCCACCTTGGGGGGCACCTGAACACTGAAGCTTTCTTT. The full variable domain, completed using reference TRBV15 and TRBJ1-1, is DAMVIQNPRYQVTQFGKPVTLSCSQTLNHNVMYWYQQKSSQAPKLLFHYYDKDFNNEADTPDNFQSRRPNTSFCFLDIRSPGLGDTAMYLCATHLGGHLNTEAFFGQGTRLTVV.

The chain employs TRBV28 and TRBJ2-5; 9 bases agree with TRBD1. The CDR3 runs to 14 residues. The germline CDR1 and CDR2 sequences are MDHEN and SYDVKM. The V gene end was trimmed by 5 bases and the J gene end by 3 bases; junction bases not matched to a gene: 4. The CDR3, as DNA: TGTGCCAGCAGTGACGGACAGGGGAAAGAGACCCAGTACTTC. Translation: CASSDGQGKETQYF.

The sample holds many counts of this clonotype. The CDR3 DNA reads as TGCAGTGCTAGACGTGGCGATGGCTACACCTTC. As protein: CSARRGDGYTF. This chain uses TRBV20-1 with TRBJ1-2; D is undetermined. There are 11 residues in the CDR3. Germline CDR1 and CDR2: DFQATT and SNEGSKA (reference sequence). Trimming shortened V by 2 bases and J by 6 bases, and 7 bases separated the two germline ends.

The sample holds many counts of this clonotype. The J gene is TRBJ1-5, the V gene TRBV6-5, with D possibly TRBD1 on 6 matching bases. Per the germline V gene, CDR1 is MNHEY and CDR2 is SVGAGI. This CDR3 is 14 amino acids long. Trimming cost V 5 bases and J 4 bases, with 12 bases left between them. The CDR3 sequence is CASSGSTGNQPQHF. The CDR3 coding sequence is TGTGCCAGCAGTGGGTCGACAGGAAATCAGCCCCAGCATTTT.

The rearrangement links TRBV7-9 to TRBJ1-2; 7 nucleotides agree with TRBD1. The CDR3 is made up of 18 amino acids. The V gene end was trimmed by 2 bases and the J gene end by 0 bases; junction bases not matched to a gene: 12. Germline V gene data show CDR1 as SEHNR and CDR2 as FQNEAQ (reference sequence). The CDR3 spells CASSLRNRGLPANYGYTF. As DNA, the CDR3 is TGTGCCAGCAGCTTAAGAAACAGGGGCCTTCCGGCTAACTATGGCTACACCTTC.

The V call is TRBV12-3 or TRBV12-4, the J call TRBJ1-6; D remains unclear. Trimming cost V 2 bases and J 7 bases, with 6 bases left between them. The CDR3 contains 13 residues. The CDR3 nucleotides read TGTGCCAGCAGTTTATTTCAGAATTCACCCCTCCACTTT. Translating gives CASSLFQNSPLHF.

This sequence joins TRBV20-1 and TRBJ2-3; the match to TRBD2 covers 8 bases. Losses at the gene ends were 6 bases for V and 1 base for J; bases not matched to a gene: 3. Germline V gives CDR1 DFQATT, CDR2 SNEGSKA (reference sequence). The CDR3 runs 13 residues. DNA of the CDR3: TGCAGTGCGCTACTAGCGGGCACAGATACGCAGTATTTT. Its protein product is CSALLAGTDTQYF.

This clonotype was observed at least ten times. The chain carries TRBV5-1 and TRBJ1-2, with a possible D match to TRBD1 (6 bases). V was pared by 4 bases and J by 7 bases, with 11 bases between. From germline, CDR1 is SGHRS and CDR2 YFSETQ. This CDR3 spans 12 amino acids. The CDR3 loop reads CASSTGGLGYTF. In nucleotides, the CDR3 is TGCGCCAGCAGCACCGGGGGGCTTGGCTACACCTTC. The full variable domain, with the rest looked up from reference TRBV5-1 and TRBJ1-2, is KAGVTQTPRYLIKTRGQQVTLSCSPISGHRSVSWYQQTPGQGLQFLFEYFSETQRNKGNFPGRFSGRQFSNSRSEMNVSTLELGDSALYLCASSTGGLGYTFGSGTRLTVV.